This T cell receptor (beta chain) was captured by sequencing in a study of blood T cell repertoires in COVID-19. Background on the study: Samples representing acute and convalescent COVID-19 were sourced from the United States, Italy and Spain. The cDNA or gDNA used as material had been derived from T cells, B-cell-depleted T cells, or PBMCs.

Authors' methods: Amplified reference gene primers provided the basis for estimating nucleated cell counts. Sequencing used immunoSEQ multiplex PCR; TCRdb keeps in-frame clones, though not all of them. For V, J and clone size, that table is used; D and trimming come from the DNA. The sample includes 20,000 to 25,000 clones, roughly nine tenths of them seen just once. The V and J ends lost 2 bases and 7 bases respectively, with 14 bases between them. Germline CDR1 is SGHDN and CDR2 is FVKESK. The CDR3 length is 14 residues. This clone was seen only once. The material sequenced was peripheral blood. This chain uses TRBV14 with TRBJ1-2; D gene uncertain. This sequence originates from a human donor in a cohort sampled during active COVID-19. The CDR3 nucleotides are TGTGCCAGCAGCCAAAGGGCAGGCGGGCTTGGCTACACCTTC. Translation gives CASSQRAGGLGYTF. Filled out from reference TRBV14 and TRBJ1-2, the complete variable domain reads EAGVTQFPSHSVIEKGQTVTLRCDPISGHDNLYWYRRVMGKEIKFLLHFVKESKQDESGMPNNRFLAERTGGTYSTLKVQPAELEDSGVYFCASSQRAGGLGYTFGSGTRLTVV.